This TCR beta chain comes out of a study of response to subunit inactivated influenza vaccine. This clonotype has ten or more counts. What it binds is not known. Study-level results: The authors proposed limited new T cell recruitment per seasonal influenza vaccination.

TCRdb re-derived calls from the RT-PCR reads in MiXCR, one entry per CDR3 protein. The sample contains 490,000 or so distinct CDR3 sequences, under 9% of which appear only once. The material sequenced was PBMCs from blood, taken about 23 months after vaccination. The TCR comes from a man between 45 and 75 years old who received an inactivated influenza vaccine.

The CDR3 DNA reads TGTGCCAGCAGCCCTCATGGGGATGGCAATGAGCAGTTCTTC. The encoded protein is CASSPHGDGNEQFF. The chain carries TRBV28 and TRBJ2-1; the D is unclear. The germline CDR1 and CDR2 sequences are MDHEN and SYDVKM. The germline V and J ends were trimmed by 6 bases and 6 bases, with 15 bases remaining between them. The CDR3 is made up of 14 amino acids. Based on the CDR3 plus reference TRBV28 and TRBJ2-1, the full variable domain is DVKVTQSSRYLVKRTGEKVFLECVQDMDHENMFWYRQDPGLGLRLIYFSYDVKMKEKGDIPEGYSVSREKKERFSLILESASTNQTSMYLCASSPHGDGNEQFFGPGTRLTVL.